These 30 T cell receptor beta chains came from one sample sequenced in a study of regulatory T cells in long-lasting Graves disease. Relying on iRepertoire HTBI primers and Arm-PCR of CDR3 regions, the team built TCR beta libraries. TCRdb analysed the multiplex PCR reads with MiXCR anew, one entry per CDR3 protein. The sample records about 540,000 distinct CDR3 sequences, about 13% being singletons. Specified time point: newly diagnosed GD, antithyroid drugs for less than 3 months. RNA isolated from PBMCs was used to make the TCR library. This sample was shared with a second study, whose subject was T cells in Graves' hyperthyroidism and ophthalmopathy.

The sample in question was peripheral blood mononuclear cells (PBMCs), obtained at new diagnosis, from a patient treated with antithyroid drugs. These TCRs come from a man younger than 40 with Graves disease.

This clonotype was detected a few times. In nucleotides, the CDR3 is TGTGCCAGTAGTATAGCCCGGACTAGCGGGAGAACAGATACGCAGTATTTT. As protein: CASSIARTSGRTDTQYF. The chain couples TRBV19 to TRBJ2-3; 13 nucleotides match TRBD2. The CDR3 length is 17 residues. Trimming at V came to 1 base and at J to 3 bases, leaving 4 bases not matched to a gene. Germline V lookup: CDR1 LNHDA, CDR2 SQIVND (reference sequence).

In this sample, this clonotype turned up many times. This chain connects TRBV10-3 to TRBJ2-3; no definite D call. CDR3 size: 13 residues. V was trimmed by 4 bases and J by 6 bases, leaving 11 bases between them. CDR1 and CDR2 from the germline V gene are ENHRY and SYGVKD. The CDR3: CAISVVGPDTQYF. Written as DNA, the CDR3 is TGTGCCATCAGTGTGGTAGGGCCGGATACGCAGTATTTT.

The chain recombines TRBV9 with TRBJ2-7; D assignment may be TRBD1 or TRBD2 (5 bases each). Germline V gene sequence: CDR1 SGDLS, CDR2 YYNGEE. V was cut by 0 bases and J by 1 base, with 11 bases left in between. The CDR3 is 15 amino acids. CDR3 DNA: TGTGCCAGCAGCGTAGGTGAGGGGCGATCCTACGAGCAGTACTTC. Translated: CASSVGEGRSYEQYF.

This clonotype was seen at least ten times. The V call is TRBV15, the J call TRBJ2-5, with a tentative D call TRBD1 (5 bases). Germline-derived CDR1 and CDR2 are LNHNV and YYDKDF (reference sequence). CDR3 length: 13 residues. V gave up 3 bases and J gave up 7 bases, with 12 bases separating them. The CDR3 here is CATSSEGETTQYF. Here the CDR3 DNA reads TGTGCCACCAGCAGCGAAGGGGAAACGACCCAGTACTTC.

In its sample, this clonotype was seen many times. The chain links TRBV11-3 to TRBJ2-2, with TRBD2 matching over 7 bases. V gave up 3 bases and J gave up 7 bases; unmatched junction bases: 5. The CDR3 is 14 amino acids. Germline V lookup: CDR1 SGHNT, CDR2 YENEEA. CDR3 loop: CASSFGGSSGELFF. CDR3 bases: TGTGCCAGCAGCTTCGGCGGGAGTAGCGGGGAGCTGTTTTTT.

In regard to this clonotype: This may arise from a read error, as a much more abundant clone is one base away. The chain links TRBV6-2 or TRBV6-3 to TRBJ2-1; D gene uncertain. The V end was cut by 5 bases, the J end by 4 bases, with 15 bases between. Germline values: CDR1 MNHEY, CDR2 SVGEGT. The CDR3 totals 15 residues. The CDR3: CASSPDLSDYNEQFF. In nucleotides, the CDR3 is TGTGCCAGCAGTCCTGACCTATCGGATTACAATGAGCAGTTCTTC.

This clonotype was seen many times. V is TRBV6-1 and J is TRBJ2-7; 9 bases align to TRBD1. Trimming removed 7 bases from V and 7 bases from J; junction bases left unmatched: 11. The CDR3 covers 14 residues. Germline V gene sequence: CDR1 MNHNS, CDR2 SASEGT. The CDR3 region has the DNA TGTGCCAGCACCCAAGACAGGGGGTCGGGGGAGCAGTACTTC. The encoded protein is CASTQDRGSGEQYF.

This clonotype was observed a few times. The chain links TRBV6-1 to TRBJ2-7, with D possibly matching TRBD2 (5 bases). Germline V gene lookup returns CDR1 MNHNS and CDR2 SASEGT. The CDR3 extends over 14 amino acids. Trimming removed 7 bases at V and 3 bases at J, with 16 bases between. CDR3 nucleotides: TGTGCCAGCAATTCTCGCGGGCAAGTCTACGAGCAGTACTTC. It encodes CASNSRGQVYEQYF.

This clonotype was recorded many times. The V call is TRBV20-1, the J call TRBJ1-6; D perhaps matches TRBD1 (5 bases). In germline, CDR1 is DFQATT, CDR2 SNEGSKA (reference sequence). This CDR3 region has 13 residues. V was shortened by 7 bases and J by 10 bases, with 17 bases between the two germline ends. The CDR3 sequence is CSVGGYRGSPLHF. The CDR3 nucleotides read TGCAGTGTCGGGGGGTACCGAGGGTCACCCCTCCACTTT.

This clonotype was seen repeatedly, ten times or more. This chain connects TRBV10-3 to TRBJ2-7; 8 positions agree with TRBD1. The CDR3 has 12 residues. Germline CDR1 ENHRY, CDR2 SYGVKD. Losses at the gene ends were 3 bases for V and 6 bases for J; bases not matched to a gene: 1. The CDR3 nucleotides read TGTGCCATCAGTGACGACAGGGGCGAGCAGTACTTC. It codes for CAISDDRGEQYF.

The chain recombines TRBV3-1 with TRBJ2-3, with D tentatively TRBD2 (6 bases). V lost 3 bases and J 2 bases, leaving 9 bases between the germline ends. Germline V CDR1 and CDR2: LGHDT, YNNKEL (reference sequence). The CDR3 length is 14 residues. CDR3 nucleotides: TGTGCCAGCAGCCAGCGGGACCCCACAGATACGCAGTATTTT. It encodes CASSQRDPTDTQYF.

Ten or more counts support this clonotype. The CDR3 is CSARGALGRRDTQYF. CDR3 in DNA: TGCAGTGCTAGGGGGGCTTTAGGGCGTCGGGATACGCAGTATTTT. The V gene is TRBV20-1, the J gene TRBJ2-3; perhaps TRBD1 as D (6 bases). V was pared by 3 bases and J by 6 bases, with 19 bases between. The length of the CDR3 is 15 residues. CDR1 and CDR2 from the germline V gene are DFQATT and SNEGSKA (reference sequence).

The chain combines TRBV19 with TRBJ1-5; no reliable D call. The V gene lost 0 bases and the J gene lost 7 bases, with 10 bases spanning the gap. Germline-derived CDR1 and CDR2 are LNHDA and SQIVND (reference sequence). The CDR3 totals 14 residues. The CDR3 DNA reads TGTGCCAGTAGTATAGACTCCAGCGAACAGCCCCAGCATTTT. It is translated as CASSIDSSEQPQHF. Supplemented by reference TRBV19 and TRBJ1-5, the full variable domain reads DGGITQSPKYLFRKEGQNVTLSCEQNLNHDAMYWYRQDPGQGLRLIYYSQIVNDFQKGDIAEGYSVSREKKESFPLTVTSAQKNPTAFYLCASSIDSSEQPQHFGDGTRLSIL.

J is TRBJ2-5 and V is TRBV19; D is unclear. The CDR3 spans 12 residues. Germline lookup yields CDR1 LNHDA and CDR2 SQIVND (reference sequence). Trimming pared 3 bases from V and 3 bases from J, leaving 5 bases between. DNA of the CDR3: TGTGCCAGTAGTATCCGCGAAGAGACCCAGTACTTC. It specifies CASSIREETQYF. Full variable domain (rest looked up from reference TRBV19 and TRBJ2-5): DGGITQSPKYLFRKEGQNVTLSCEQNLNHDAMYWYRQDPGQGLRLIYYSQIVNDFQKGDIAEGYSVSREKKESFPLTVTSAQKNPTAFYLCASSIREETQYFGPGTRLLVL.

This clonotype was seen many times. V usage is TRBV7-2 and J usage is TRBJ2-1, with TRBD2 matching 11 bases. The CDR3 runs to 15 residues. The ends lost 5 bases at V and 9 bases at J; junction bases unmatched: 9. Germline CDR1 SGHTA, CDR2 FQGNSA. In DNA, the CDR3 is TGTGCCAGCAGCCGTAGCGGGAGGGCCCTTAGTGAGCAGTTCTTC. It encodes CASSRSGRALSEQFF.

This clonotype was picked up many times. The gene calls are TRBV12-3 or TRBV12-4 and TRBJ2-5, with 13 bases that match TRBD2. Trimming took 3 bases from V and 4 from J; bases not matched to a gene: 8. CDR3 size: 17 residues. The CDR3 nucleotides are TGTGCCAGCAGTTTGCCCCCCCGGACTAGCGGGAGAGAGACCCAGTACTTC. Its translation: CASSLPPRTSGRETQYF.

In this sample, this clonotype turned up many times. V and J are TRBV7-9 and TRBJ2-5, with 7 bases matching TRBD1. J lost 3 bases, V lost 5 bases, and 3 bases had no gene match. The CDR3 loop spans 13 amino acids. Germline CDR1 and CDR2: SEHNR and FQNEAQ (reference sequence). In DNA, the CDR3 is TGTGCCAGCAGCGCCACAGGGGAAGAGACCCAGTACTTC. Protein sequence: CASSATGEETQYF.

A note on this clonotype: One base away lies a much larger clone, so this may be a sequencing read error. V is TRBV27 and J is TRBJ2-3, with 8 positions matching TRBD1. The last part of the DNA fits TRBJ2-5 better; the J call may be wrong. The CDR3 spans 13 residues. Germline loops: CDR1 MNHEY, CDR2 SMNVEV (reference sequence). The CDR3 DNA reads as TGTGCCGGCACGCCTTCAGGGGGCTCGACCCAGTACTTC. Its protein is CAGTPSGGSTQYF.

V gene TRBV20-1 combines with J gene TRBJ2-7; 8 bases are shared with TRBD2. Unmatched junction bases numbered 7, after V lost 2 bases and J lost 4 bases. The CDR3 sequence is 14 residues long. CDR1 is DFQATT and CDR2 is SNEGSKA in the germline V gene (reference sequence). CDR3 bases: TGCAGTGCTAGACAAGCGGGAGAGCCTTACGAGCAGTACTTC. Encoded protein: CSARQAGEPYEQYF.

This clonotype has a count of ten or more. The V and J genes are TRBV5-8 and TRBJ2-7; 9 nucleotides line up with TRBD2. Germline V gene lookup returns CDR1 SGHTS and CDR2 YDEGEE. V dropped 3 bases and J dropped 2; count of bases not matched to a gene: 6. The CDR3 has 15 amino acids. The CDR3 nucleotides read TGTGCCAGCAGCTCTAGCGGGATACGTGCCTACGAGCAGTACTTC. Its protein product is CASSSSGIRAYEQYF.

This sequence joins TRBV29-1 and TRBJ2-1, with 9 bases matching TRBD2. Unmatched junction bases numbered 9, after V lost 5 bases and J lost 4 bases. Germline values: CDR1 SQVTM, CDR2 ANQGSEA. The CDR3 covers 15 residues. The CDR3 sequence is CSVLSGLAGYNEQFF. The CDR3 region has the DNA TGCAGCGTTCTTAGCGGGCTAGCGGGGTACAATGAGCAGTTCTTC.

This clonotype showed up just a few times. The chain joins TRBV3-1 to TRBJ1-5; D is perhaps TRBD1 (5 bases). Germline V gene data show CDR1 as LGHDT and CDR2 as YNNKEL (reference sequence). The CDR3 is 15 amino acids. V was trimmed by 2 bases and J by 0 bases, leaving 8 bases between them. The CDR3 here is CASSQNRNSNQPQHF. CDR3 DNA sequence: TGTGCCAGCAGCCAAAACAGGAATAGCAATCAGCCCCAGCATTTT.

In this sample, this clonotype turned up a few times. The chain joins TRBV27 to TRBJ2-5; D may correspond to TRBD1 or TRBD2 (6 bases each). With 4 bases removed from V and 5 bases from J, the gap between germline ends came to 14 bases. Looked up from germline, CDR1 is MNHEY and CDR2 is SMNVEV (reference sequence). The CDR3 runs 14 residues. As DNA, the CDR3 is TGTGCCAGCAGTTCGGACAGCGGGTGGGAGACCCAGTACTTC. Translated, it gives CASSSDSGWETQYF.

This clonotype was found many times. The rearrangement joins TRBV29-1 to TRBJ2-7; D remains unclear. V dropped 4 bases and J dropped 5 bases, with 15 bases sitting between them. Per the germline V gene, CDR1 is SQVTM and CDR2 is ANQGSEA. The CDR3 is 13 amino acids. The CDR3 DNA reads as TGCAGCGTTGTGTATCTAGATTCGGACGAGCAGTACTTC. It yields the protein CSVVYLDSDEQYF.

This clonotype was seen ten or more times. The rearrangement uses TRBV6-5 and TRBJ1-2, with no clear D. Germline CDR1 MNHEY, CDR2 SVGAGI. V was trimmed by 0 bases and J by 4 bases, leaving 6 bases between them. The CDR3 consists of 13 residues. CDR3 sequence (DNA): TGTGCCAGCAGTTACTCAGGGATCTATGGCTACACCTTC. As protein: CASSYSGIYGYTF.

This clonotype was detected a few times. The CDR3 nucleotides read TGTGCCAGCAGCCAAGACGACAGACCCAATCAGCCCCAGCATTTT. Translating it yields CASSQDDRPNQPQHF. The chain uses TRBV3-1 and TRBJ1-5; possible D gene TRBD1, 5 bases. The V end was cut by 0 bases, the J end by 3 bases, with 9 bases between. Germline V gene sequence: CDR1 LGHDT, CDR2 YNNKEL (reference sequence). This CDR3 is built from 15 residues.

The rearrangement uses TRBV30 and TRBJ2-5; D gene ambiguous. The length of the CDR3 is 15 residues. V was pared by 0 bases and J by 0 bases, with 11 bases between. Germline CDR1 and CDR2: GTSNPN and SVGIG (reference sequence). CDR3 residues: CAWSVRRWYQETQYF. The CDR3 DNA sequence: TGTGCCTGGAGTGTACGACGTTGGTACCAAGAGACCCAGTACTTC.

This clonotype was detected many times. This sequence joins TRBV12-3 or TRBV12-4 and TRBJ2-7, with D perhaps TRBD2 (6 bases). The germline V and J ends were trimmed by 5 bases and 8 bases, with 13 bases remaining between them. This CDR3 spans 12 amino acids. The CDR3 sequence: CASSGTYEKQYF. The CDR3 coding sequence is TGTGCCAGCAGTGGGACTTACGAAAAGCAGTACTTC.

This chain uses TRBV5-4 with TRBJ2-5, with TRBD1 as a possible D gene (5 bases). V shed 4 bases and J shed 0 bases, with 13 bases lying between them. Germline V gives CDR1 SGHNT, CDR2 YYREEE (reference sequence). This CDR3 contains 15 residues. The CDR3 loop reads CASSKDSVYQETQYF. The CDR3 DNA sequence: TGTGCCAGCAGCAAAGACAGCGTGTACCAAGAGACCCAGTACTTC.

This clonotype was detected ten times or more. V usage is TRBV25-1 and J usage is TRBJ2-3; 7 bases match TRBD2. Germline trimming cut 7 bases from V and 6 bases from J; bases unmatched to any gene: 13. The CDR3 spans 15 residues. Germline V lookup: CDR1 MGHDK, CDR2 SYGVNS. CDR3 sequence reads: CASTSGGSYLDTQYF. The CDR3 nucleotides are TGTGCCAGCACGTCGGGCGGGAGTTATTTGGATACGCAGTATTTT.